The 25 T cell receptor beta chains below come from one sample, sequenced in a study of T-cell memory formation after mild COVID-19. TCRdb redid the calling of the 5' RACE reads with MiXCR, one entry per CDR3 protein. The sample holds approximately 210,000 distinct CDR3 sequences, approximately 20% seen once. Source material: PBMCs or a T cell subset sorted from them (not recorded which). The receptors derive from an adult woman who had mild COVID-19 (a few samples of this study predate the infection). Cell type and time point are not known.

This clonotype was recorded a few times. Relative to the germline gene, one junction end is altered; a read error may explain this. The chain uses TRBV2 and TRBJ2-1; a weak D match, TRBD2 (6 bases). CDR1 SNHLY and CDR2 FYNNEI come from the germline V gene. The CDR3 totals 13 residues. The CDR3 DNA follows: TGTGCCAGCACTCGGGACTCCAACAATGAGCAGTTCTTC. It yields the protein CASTRDSNNEQFF.

The chain combines TRBV10-3 with TRBJ1-1; 8 nucleotides agree with TRBD1. CDR1 ENHRY and CDR2 SYGVKD come from the germline V gene. The CDR3 is 13 residues long. With V trimmed by 8 bases and J by 1 base, 3 bases remained unmatched. DNA for the CDR3: TGTGCCATCTCCGGGACAGGGAACACTGAAGCTTTCTTT. As protein: CAISGTGNTEAFF.

A few counts support this clonotype. V is TRBV10-3 and J is TRBJ1-5, with a tentative D call TRBD1 (5 bases). The germline gives CDR1 ENHRY, CDR2 SYGVKD. This CDR3 has 14 amino acids. Trimming took 6 bases from V and 0 from J, leaving 9 bases between them. CDR3 protein: CAISRDYSNQPQHF. The CDR3 DNA reads as TGTGCCATCAGCAGGGATTATAGCAATCAGCCCCAGCATTTT.

This clonotype has just a few counts. The rearrangement uses TRBV5-1 and TRBJ1-1, with TRBD1 matching 7 bases. The CDR3 consists of 14 residues. V was pared by 6 bases and J by 1 base, with 6 bases of the junction left unmatched. CDR1 is SGHRS, CDR2 YFSETQ, per germline. The CDR3 DNA follows: TGCGCCAGCACGACCCCAGGGGGGAACACTGAAGCTTTCTTT. Translating it yields CASTTPGGNTEAFF.

This clonotype was seen repeatedly, ten times or more. This chain uses TRBV4-1 with TRBJ2-2; D might be TRBD2 (6 bases). CDR1 is MGHRA and CDR2 is YSYEKL in the germline V gene. There are 17 residues in the CDR3. The V and J ends lost 1 base and 1 base respectively, with 13 bases between them. DNA of the CDR3: TGCGCCAGCAGCCAAGTTTACGGGGGTCTGAACACCGGGGAGCTGTTTTTT. Protein product: CASSQVYGGLNTGELFF.

The rearrangement uses TRBV12-3 or TRBV12-4 and TRBJ1-1, with 7 bases lining up with TRBD1. CDR3 length: 15 residues. V lost 1 base and J lost 10; bases outside the gene matches: 12. This CDR3 is CASSLGPVRAGGAFF. CDR3 nucleotide sequence: TGTGCCAGCAGTTTAGGTCCGGTTCGGGCAGGGGGAGCTTTCTTT.

The table lists this clonotype with a few counts. The chain is built from TRBV7-6 and TRBJ2-1; 7 nucleotides match TRBD1. The CDR3 covers 14 residues. Germline values: CDR1 SGHVS, CDR2 FNYEAQ. Unmatched junction bases numbered 4, after V lost 5 bases and J lost 3 bases. The CDR3 coding sequence is TGTGCCAGCAGCCCCGGACAGGTCTACAATGAGCAGTTCTTC. It encodes CASSPGQVYNEQFF.

This clonotype has a handful of counts. The chain carries TRBV7-3 and TRBJ2-3; tentative D call: TRBD2 (5 bases). V was cut by 1 base and J by 6 bases, with 11 bases left in between. The germline CDR1 and CDR2 sequences are SGHTA and FQGTGA. The CDR3 sequence is 14 residues long. CDR3 sequence reads: CASSLRGGEDTQYF. CDR3 nucleotides: TGTGCCAGCAGCTTAAGGGGTGGGGAGGATACGCAGTATTTT.

The table lists this clonotype with a few counts. The chain carries TRBV6-6 and TRBJ2-1, with 13 nucleotides matching TRBD2. Germline V CDR1 and CDR2: MNHNY, SVGAGI (reference sequence). CDR3 length: 15 residues. The V segment lost 5 bases and the J segment 10 bases; nucleotides outside the gene matches: 8. In DNA form, the CDR3 reads TGTGCCAGCAGTACACCGGGACTAGCGGGGTCGGAGCAGTTCTTC. This translates into CASSTPGLAGSEQFF.

The table lists this clonotype with a few counts. The J gene is TRBJ2-1, the V gene TRBV3-1; 9 positions match TRBD1. J was trimmed by 5 bases and V by 4 bases; bases with no gene match: 3. The CDR3 runs to 14 residues. The germline V gene has CDR1 LGHDT and CDR2 YNNKEL (reference sequence). The CDR3 DNA reads TGTGCCAGCAGCCGACAGGGGGGTAACAATGAGCAGTTCTTC. Amino acids: CASSRQGGNNEQFF.

This clonotype was found many times. V is TRBV5-5 and J is TRBJ2-7; a weak D match, TRBD2 (5 bases). CDR3 size: 12 residues. Germline V gene lookup returns CDR1 SGHKS and CDR2 YYEKEE (reference sequence). V was pared by 4 bases and J by 4 bases, with 9 bases between. The CDR3 nucleotides read TGTGCCAGCAGCCCTGGACTGTACGAGCAGTACTTC. It yields the protein CASSPGLYEQYF.

The rearrangement uses TRBV10-3 and TRBJ1-1; D ambiguous. CDR3 size: 12 residues. The germline V gene has CDR1 ENHRY and CDR2 SYGVKD. Deletions cut 6 bases from V and 1 base from J, with 6 bases between. CDR3 in amino acids: CAISEKNTEAFF. For the CDR3, the DNA is TGTGCCATCAGCGAGAAGAACACTGAAGCTTTCTTT.

The rearrangement links TRBV29-1 to TRBJ1-2, with D hard to call. The germline gives CDR1 SQVTM, CDR2 ANQGSEA. The CDR3 consists of 13 residues. Deletions cut 7 bases from V and 6 bases from J, with 18 bases between. CDR3 sequence: CSAGRLIGDGYTF. The CDR3 coding sequence is TGCAGCGCTGGACGACTGATTGGGGATGGCTACACCTTC. Supplemented by reference TRBV29-1 and TRBJ1-2, the full variable domain reads SAVISQKPSRDICQRGTSLTIQCQVDSQVTMMFWYRQQPGQSLTLIATANQGSEATYESGFVIDKFPISRPNLTFSTLTVSNMSPEDSSIYLCSAGRLIGDGYTFGSGTRLTVV.

This clonotype came up a few times. The chain couples TRBV7-3 to TRBJ2-2; D not certain. Between the trimmed V and J ends, which lost 6 bases and 0 bases, there was a span of 8 bases. This CDR3 is 14 amino acids long. Germline V gene data show CDR1 as SGHTA and CDR2 as FQGTGA. Here the CDR3 DNA reads TGTGCCAGCAGGCGTCTCCCGAACACCGGGGAGCTGTTTTTT. It encodes CASRRLPNTGELFF. Drawing the rest from reference TRBV7-3 and TRBJ2-2, the complete variable domain is GAGVSQTPSNKVTEKGKYVELRCDPISGHTALYWYRQSLGQGPEFLIYFQGTGAADDSGLPNDRFFAVRPEGSVSTLKIQRTERGDSAVYLCASRRLPNTGELFFGEGSRLTVL.

This rearrangement joins TRBV30 to TRBJ2-1; 10 bases are shared with TRBD1. The CDR3 is 16 amino acids. CDR1 and CDR2 (germline): GTSNPN, SVGIG (reference sequence). Trimming cost V 2 bases and J 7 bases; bases outside gene matches: 11. CDR3: CAWSRSGTGVRNEQFF. The CDR3 DNA sequence: TGTGCCTGGAGTCGGTCCGGGACAGGGGTGAGGAATGAGCAGTTCTTC. The whole variable domain, filled in from reference TRBV30 and TRBJ2-1, reads SQTIHQWPATLVQPVGSPLSLECTVEGTSNPNLYWYRQAAGRGLQLLFYSVGIGQISSEVPQNLSASRPQDRQFILSSKKLLLSDSGFYLCAWSRSGTGVRNEQFFGPGTRLTVL.

The chain carries TRBV7-9 and TRBJ2-5; 9 nucleotides line up with TRBD2. The CDR3 has 16 amino acids. With V trimmed by 0 bases and J by 5 bases, 7 bases remained unmatched. The germline CDR1 and CDR2 sequences are SEHNR and FQNEAQ (reference sequence). The CDR3 DNA reads as TGTGCCAGCAGCTTAGCGGGCGGGAGGGCCCGTGAGACCCAGTACTTC. It codes for CASSLAGGRARETQYF.

This chain joins TRBV3-1 and TRBJ2-5; D could derive from TRBD1 or TRBD2 (6 bases each). Trimming took 4 bases from V and 5 from J, leaving 11 bases between them. Germline loops: CDR1 LGHDT, CDR2 YNNKEL (reference sequence). CDR3 length equals 13 residues. The CDR3 region is CASSRLGGETQYF. DNA for the CDR3: TGTGCCAGCAGCCGACTAGGGGGGGAGACCCAGTACTTC.

The chain combines TRBV9 with TRBJ2-5; 8 nucleotides match TRBD1. CDR1 is SGDLS and CDR2 is YYNGEE in the germline V gene. V lost 2 bases, J lost 1 base, and 10 bases stayed unmatched. This CDR3 spans 17 amino acids. The CDR3 DNA is TGTGCCAGCAGCGTGTCGACCGGGACAGGAGCCCAAGAGACCCAGTACTTC. Protein product: CASSVSTGTGAQETQYF.

The chain is built from TRBV6-1 and TRBJ2-2, with TRBD1 matching over 12 bases. This CDR3 has 17 amino acids. Germline lookup yields CDR1 MNHNS and CDR2 SASEGT. Unmatched junction bases numbered 9, after V lost 4 bases and J lost 6 bases. The CDR3 DNA is TGTGCCAGCAGTGGATCGAAGGGGACAGGGGGCCCCGGGGAGCTGTTTTTT. Its translation is CASSGSKGTGGPGELFF.

This clonotype was counted only a few times. This chain joins TRBV6-1 and TRBJ2-7; D not resolved. The germline V gene has CDR1 MNHNS and CDR2 SASEGT. Trimming took off 7 bases at V and 5 bases at J, with 18 bases between the two ends. This CDR3 has 14 residues. CDR3 amino acids: CASTPGALTDEQYF. The CDR3 bases are TGTGCCAGCACACCGGGTGCCCTGACTGACGAGCAGTACTTC.

This chain connects TRBV2 to TRBJ2-1; the D gene is possibly TRBD1 (5 bases). Trimming removed 7 bases at V and 0 bases at J, with 13 bases between. From germline, CDR1 is SNHLY and CDR2 FYNNEI. This CDR3 is 15 amino acids long. DNA for the CDR3: TGTGCCAGCATAGGGGTCCGCAGCTCCTACAATGAGCAGTTCTTC. Its translation: CASIGVRSSYNEQFF.

In this sample, this clonotype turned up a few times. V gene TRBV7-3 combines with J gene TRBJ2-5, with D maybe TRBD1 (5 bases). With 3 bases removed from V and 9 bases from J, the gap between germline ends came to 11 bases. In germline, CDR1 is SGHTA, CDR2 FQGTGA. This CDR3 contains 12 residues. DNA for the CDR3: TGTGCCAGCAGCTTCTCAGGGAAGCCCCAGTACTTC. Protein: CASSFSGKPQYF.

A few counts support this clonotype. The V call is TRBV12-1, the J call TRBJ1-1; the table's D call, TRBD1, was not checked against the DNA. TRBV12-1 is designated a pseudogene. This CDR3 contains 14 residues. CDR3: CASSLTGGHTEAFF. CDR3 coding DNA: TGTGCCAGCAGCTTGACAGGGGGCCACACTGAAGCTTTCTTT.

The V gene is TRBV12-3 or TRBV12-4, the J gene TRBJ2-1; TRBD1 might be the D (5 bases). Deletions cut 0 bases from V and 13 bases from J, with 16 bases between. The CDR3 contains 14 residues. The CDR3 loop is CASSLAQGFIYQFF. CDR3 nucleotide sequence: TGTGCCAGCAGTTTAGCCCAGGGTTTTATTTACCAGTTCTTC.

This clonotype was seen more than once but under ten times. V usage is TRBV4-1 and J usage is TRBJ2-3, with unresolved D. Trimming took 2 bases from V and 0 from J, leaving 12 bases between them. Germline CDR1 is MGHRA and CDR2 is YSYEKL. The length of the CDR3 is 16 residues. CDR3 sequence (DNA): TGCGCCAGCAGCCAAACCGGTGGTGGGAGCACAGATACGCAGTATTTT. Its protein product is CASSQTGGGSTDTQYF.